Following are 32 T cell receptor beta chains from one sample sequenced in a study of blood T cell repertoires in COVID-19. Using immunoSEQ multiplex PCR, the repertoire was profiled, and TCRdb retains in-frame clones only, with some absent. The data contain under 110,000 clones, around 85% of them seen just once; the ten biggest clones take up about 1.8%. Material for sequencing was peripheral blood. Receptors were obtained from a woman aged 65 to 85 with active or convalescent COVID-19.

The rearrangement links TRBV12-3 or TRBV12-4 to TRBJ1-6; D is ambiguous. The CDR3 is made up of 12 amino acids. Trimming shortened V by 2 bases and J by 13 bases, and 9 bases separated the two germline ends. The CDR3 here is CASSLNTLPLHF. Written as DNA, the CDR3 is TGTGCCAGCAGTTTAAACACCTTGCCCCTCCACTTT.

The J gene is TRBJ2-2, the V gene TRBV10-1; 9 bases match TRBD1. The CDR3 totals 19 residues. Germline CDR1 WNHNN, CDR2 SYGVQD (reference sequence). The trim removed 5 bases at V and 2 bases at J, leaving 15 bases unmatched. The CDR3 nucleotides read TGCGCCAGCAGTCCTATACAGGGACAGGGCTCAACCAACACCGGGGAGCTGTTTTTT. This encodes CASSPIQGQGSTNTGELFF.

The chain employs TRBV5-1 and TRBJ1-1; D perhaps matches TRBD1 (5 bases). This CDR3 spans 14 amino acids. Trimming pared 4 bases from V and 4 bases from J, leaving 14 bases between. The germline V gene has CDR1 SGHRS and CDR2 YFSETQ. The CDR3 DNA follows: TGCGCCAGCAGCCCCCGGTTGGGGGGCACTGAAGCTTTCTTT. Its translation is CASSPRLGGTEAFF.

This clone was seen once. The chain employs TRBV7-2 and TRBJ2-5; D might be TRBD2 (5 bases). CDR3 length equals 14 residues. Germline V gene lookup returns CDR1 SGHTA and CDR2 FQGNSA. V was shortened by 5 bases and J by 1 base, with 11 bases between the two germline ends. CDR3 protein: CASSLTRGQETQYF. DNA for the CDR3: TGTGCCAGCAGCCTGACTCGGGGCCAAGAGACCCAGTACTTC.

The chain is built from TRBV24-1 and TRBJ2-7, with 7 bases aligning to TRBD2. CDR3 size: 15 residues. Trimming at V came to 1 base and at J to 4 bases, leaving 6 bases not matched to a gene. The germline gives CDR1 KGHDR, CDR2 SFDVKD. CDR3 coding DNA: TGTGCCACCAGTGATTTAGGCGGGGGATTATACGAGCAGTACTTC. This translates into CATSDLGGGLYEQYF.

V is TRBV29-1 and J is TRBJ1-1, with unresolved D. V was shortened by 7 bases and J by 5 bases, with 17 bases between the two germline ends. Germline V gene data show CDR1 as SQVTM and CDR2 as ANQGSEA. CDR3 length: 13 residues. CDR3 sequence: CSAGEGLWTEAFF. DNA of the CDR3: TGCAGCGCTGGGGAGGGCTTGTGGACTGAAGCTTTCTTT. The complete variable domain, with remaining parts taken from reference TRBV29-1 and TRBJ1-1, reads SAVISQKPSRDICQRGTSLTIQCQVDSQVTMMFWYRQQPGQSLTLIATANQGSEATYESGFVIDKFPISRPNLTFSTLTVSNMSPEDSSIYLCSAGEGLWTEAFFGQGTRLTVV.

The chain carries TRBV2 and TRBJ2-3; 11 nucleotides agree with TRBD2. There are 14 residues in the CDR3. From germline, CDR1 is SNHLY and CDR2 FYNNEI. With 3 bases clipped from V and 5 bases from J, the junction kept 1 base outside the gene matches. The CDR3 protein is CASSEGTSGDTQYF. CDR3 bases: TGTGCCAGCAGTGAGGGGACTAGCGGAGATACGCAGTATTTT.

The J gene is TRBJ2-6, the V gene TRBV7-8, with TRBD1 matching 9 bases. This CDR3 spans 19 amino acids. Germline values: CDR1 SGHVS, CDR2 FQNEAQ. V shed 3 bases, J shed 8 bases, and the junction held 17 bases outside the gene matches. CDR3 amino acids: CASSFFSYRGRYSSNVLTF. CDR3 in DNA: TGTGCCAGCAGCTTTTTTAGTTACAGGGGGCGTTATTCTTCCAACGTCCTGACTTTC.

Only one count was recorded for this clone. The chain is built from TRBV19 and TRBJ1-1, with D maybe TRBD1 (5 bases). This CDR3 contains 14 residues. Germline assignment: CDR1 LNHDA and CDR2 SQIVND (reference sequence). V was cut by 3 bases and J by 5 bases, with 13 bases left in between. As DNA, the CDR3 is TGTGCCAGTAGTATTTCGGGCAGGGCAACTGAAGCTTTCTTT. This translates into CASSISGRATEAFF.

The chain joins TRBV6-5 to TRBJ1-2; unclear D gene. This CDR3 region has 14 residues. CDR1 MNHEY and CDR2 SVGAGI come from the germline V gene. V was cut by 0 bases and J by 5 bases, with 10 bases left in between. DNA of the CDR3: TGTGCCAGCAGTTACTCGATGGGAGAATATGGCTACACCTTC. It codes for CASSYSMGEYGYTF.

The rearrangement uses TRBV9 and TRBJ2-6; TRBD2 matches at 13 bases. V was clipped by 0 bases and J by 0 bases; unmatched bases: 9. The CDR3 has 21 amino acids. CDR1 is SGDLS and CDR2 is YYNGEE in the germline V gene. The chain's CDR3 is CASSVAPGLAGYNSGANVLTF. CDR3 sequence (DNA): TGTGCCAGCAGCGTAGCCCCGGGACTAGCGGGGTATAACTCTGGGGCCAACGTCCTGACTTTC.

In nucleotides, the CDR3 is TGTGCCAGCTCACGGACAGGGACTAGCGGGACCAGGTACCAAGAGACCCAGTACTTC. Amino acids: CASSRTGTSGTRYQETQYF. The chain couples TRBV18 to TRBJ2-5, with 13 bases that match TRBD2. The CDR3 runs to 19 residues. Germline loops: CDR1 KGHSH, CDR2 LQKENI. The trim removed 4 bases at V and 0 bases at J, leaving 11 bases unmatched.

This clone was seen just once. This chain links TRBV11-3 with TRBJ2-3; D remains unclear. The V end was cut by 8 bases, the J end by 6 bases, with 12 bases between. This CDR3 has 12 amino acids. From germline, CDR1 is SGHNT and CDR2 YENEEA. CDR3 residues: CASPPVEDTQYF. CDR3 DNA sequence: TGTGCCAGCCCTCCCGTGGAGGATACGCAGTATTTT.

The rearrangement links TRBV5-1 to TRBJ2-5; possible D gene TRBD1, 6 bases. The CDR3 runs 14 residues. Trimming cost V 4 bases and J 2 bases, with 12 bases left between them. The germline V gene encodes CDR1 SGHRS and CDR2 YFSETQ. CDR3: CASSAGQPQETQYF. Here the CDR3 DNA reads TGCGCCAGCAGCGCAGGACAGCCACAAGAGACCCAGTACTTC. Based on the CDR3 plus reference TRBV5-1 and TRBJ2-5, the full variable domain is KAGVTQTPRYLIKTRGQQVTLSCSPISGHRSVSWYQQTPGQGLQFLFEYFSETQRNKGNFPGRFSGRQFSNSRSEMNVSTLELGDSALYLCASSAGQPQETQYFGPGTRLLVL.

The chain is built from TRBV10-3 and TRBJ2-3; 9 bases align to TRBD2. The CDR3 has 13 residues. The germline V gene encodes CDR1 ENHRY and CDR2 SYGVKD. The junction had 0 bases not matched to a gene; V was cut back by 8 bases and J by 0 bases. CDR3 nucleotides: TGTGCCATCGGACTAGCGAGCACAGATACGCAGTATTTT. This codes for CAIGLASTDTQYF.

V gene TRBV6-5 combines with J gene TRBJ2-7; possibly TRBD2 for D (6 bases). V was trimmed by 11 bases and J by 0 bases, leaving 11 bases between them. Germline lookup yields CDR1 MNHEY and CDR2 SVGAGI. This CDR3 has 12 amino acids. CDR3 in DNA: TGTGCCTCGAGGGGACTCTCCTACGAGCAGTACTTC. Translation: CASRGLSYEQYF.

The chain carries TRBV2 and TRBJ1-2; no clear D. The CDR3 contains 14 residues. Germline-derived CDR1 and CDR2 are SNHLY and FYNNEI. Trimming took off 7 bases at V and 4 bases at J, with 16 bases between the two ends. This CDR3 is CASNWEGGSYGYTF. The CDR3, as DNA: TGTGCCAGCAATTGGGAGGGAGGAAGCTATGGCTACACCTTC.

The chain links TRBV5-1 to TRBJ1-1; 9 bases map to TRBD1. The J segment lost 2 bases and the V segment lost 1 base, leaving 6 bases of the junction unmatched. This CDR3 comprises 16 residues. Per germline, CDR1 SGHRS and CDR2 YFSETQ. The CDR3 region has the DNA TGCGCCAGCAGCTTGATCCCACAGGGGGCCAACACTGAAGCTTTCTTT. Its translation is CASSLIPQGANTEAFF.

V is TRBV28 and J is TRBJ2-7; 7 bases agree with TRBD1. The trim removed 1 base at V and 7 bases at J, leaving 16 bases unmatched. The CDR3 has 17 residues. From germline, CDR1 is MDHEN and CDR2 SYDVKM. This chain's CDR3 is CASSLFRLSGGLGEQYF. In DNA, the CDR3 is TGTGCCAGCAGTTTATTTCGGTTGTCAGGGGGTTTAGGGGAGCAGTACTTC.

This chain connects TRBV6-5 to TRBJ2-6; D gene ambiguous. The CDR3 loop spans 15 amino acids. Trimming removed 0 bases at V and 4 bases at J, with 7 bases between. Germline assignment: CDR1 MNHEY and CDR2 SVGAGI. CDR3 amino acids: CASSYSTAGANVLTF. The CDR3 coding sequence is TGTGCCAGCAGTTACTCTACCGCGGGGGCCAACGTCCTGACTTTC.

J is TRBJ2-6 and V is TRBV9; 7 nucleotides match TRBD1. Germline CDR1 SGDLS, CDR2 YYNGEE. The CDR3 has 21 amino acids. J gave up 0 bases and V 4 bases, and 19 bases lay outside the gene matches. This CDR3 is CASSTREPPGQPFSGANVLTF. The DNA for the CDR3 is TGTGCCAGCAGCACCCGAGAACCACCGGGACAGCCATTCTCTGGGGCCAACGTCCTGACTTTC.

This clone was found a few times. J is TRBJ2-2 and V is TRBV3-1 (or the pseudogene TRBV3-2); unclear D gene. The CDR3 is 12 amino acids. Germline CDR1 reads LGHDT; CDR2 reads YNNKEL (reference sequence). Deletions cut 6 bases from V and 1 base from J, with 3 bases between. The CDR3 loop reads CASRQNTGELFF. In DNA, the CDR3 is TGTGCCAGCAGACAGAACACCGGGGAGCTGTTTTTT.

V usage is TRBV24-1 and J usage is TRBJ2-5; weak D call: TRBD1 (5 bases). The V gene lost 5 bases and the J gene lost 5 bases, with 11 bases spanning the gap. CDR3 length: 13 amino acids. Germline V CDR1 and CDR2: KGHDR, SFDVKD. The CDR3 DNA sequence: TGTGCCACCAGTGTGGCAGGGATGGAGACCCAGTACTTC. This gives the protein CATSVAGMETQYF.

J is TRBJ1-6 and V is TRBV14; D perhaps matches TRBD1 (5 bases). The CDR3 contains 15 residues. CDR1 and CDR2 from the germline V gene are SGHDN and FVKESK. Trimming shortened V by 2 bases and J by 8 bases, and 13 bases separated the two germline ends. CDR3 in amino acids: CASSQLSGLDSPLHF. CDR3 DNA: TGTGCCAGCAGCCAACTTTCAGGGTTGGATTCACCCCTCCACTTT.

This chain links TRBV28 with TRBJ1-3, with 10 bases identical to TRBD1. V shed 7 bases and J 0 bases; nucleotides not matched to a gene: 6. Germline V gives CDR1 MDHEN, CDR2 SYDVKM. The CDR3 has 16 amino acids. CDR3 sequence: CASTVGTGASGNTIYF. The DNA of the CDR3 is TGTGCCAGCACCGTCGGGACAGGGGCCTCTGGAAACACCATATATTTT.

The V gene is TRBV28, the J gene TRBJ2-3, with a tentative D call TRBD1 (5 bases). Trimming left V 4 bases short and J 5 bases short, with 10 bases between. Germline CDR1 MDHEN, CDR2 SYDVKM. The CDR3 runs to 13 residues. The CDR3, as DNA: TGTGCCAGCAGTTCTCCCGACAGAGATACGCAGTATTTT. Translation gives CASSSPDRDTQYF.

The rearrangement uses TRBV9 and TRBJ2-2; possibly TRBD2 for D (6 bases). The CDR3 is made up of 15 amino acids. CDR1 and CDR2 (germline): SGDLS, YYNGEE. V was shortened by 0 bases and J by 2 bases, with 8 bases between the two germline ends. The CDR3 DNA reads as TGTGCCAGCAGCGTAGGTACTAGCAACACCGGGGAGCTGTTTTTT. Encoded protein: CASSVGTSNTGELFF.

CDR3 coding DNA: TGTGCCAGCAGTCACCTGTCACGCAGCGCCTCTAGCACAGATACGCAGTATTTT. This encodes CASSHLSRSASSTDTQYF. The chain combines TRBV6-2 or TRBV6-3 with TRBJ2-3; D uncertain. The CDR3 loop spans 18 amino acids. Germline loops: CDR1 MNHEY, CDR2 SVGEGT. V lost 5 bases to trimming and J lost 0 bases, with 21 bases between them.

This clone showed up just a few times. The chain combines TRBV28 with TRBJ1-4; the D gene is possibly TRBD1 (5 bases). Germline CDR1 MDHEN, CDR2 SYDVKM. Trimming took off 6 bases at V and 0 bases at J, with 8 bases between the two ends. This CDR3 is 14 amino acids long. The CDR3 DNA is TGTGCCAGCAGCCAGACAGCAACTAATGAAAAACTGTTTTTT. Translation: CASSQTATNEKLFF.

The chain uses TRBV4-3 and TRBJ2-5, with 9 bases fitting TRBD1. Germline CDR1 and CDR2: LGHNA and YSLEER. Losses at the gene ends were 0 bases for V and 9 bases for J; bases not matched to a gene: 17. The CDR3 is made up of 18 amino acids. The CDR3 DNA follows: TGCGCCAGCAGCCAAGAAGTCCCCCCGGTGGGACAGGGAATCCCCCAGTACTTC. This translates into CASSQEVPPVGQGIPQYF.

The chain carries TRBV7-9 and TRBJ1-4, with 10 bases aligning to TRBD1. This CDR3 is 14 amino acids long. The junction had 6 bases not matched to a gene; V was cut back by 6 bases and J by 8 bases. CDR1 is SEHNR and CDR2 is FQNEAQ in the germline V gene (reference sequence). CDR3 amino acids: CASSSWTGGEKLFF. The DNA for the CDR3 is TGTGCCAGCAGTTCATGGACAGGGGGAGAAAAACTGTTTTTT.

This sequence joins TRBV19 and TRBJ1-1; the D gene is possibly TRBD1 (5 bases). The CDR3 loop spans 14 amino acids. V lost 1 base and J 5 bases, leaving 11 bases between the germline ends. CDR1 and CDR2 from the germline V gene are LNHDA and SQIVND (reference sequence). The CDR3 nucleotides read TGTGCCAGTAGTATAGTGGGGGGAGAAACTGAAGCTTTCTTT. Translation gives CASSIVGGETEAFF.